The 22 T cell receptor beta chains reported below all come from one sample, sequenced in a study of blood T cell repertoires in COVID-19. This table comes from immunoSEQ multiplex PCR, and its TCRdb copy is limited to in-frame clones, with some not included. The sample has about 74,000 clones; approximately 85% are singletons. The sequencing input was peripheral blood. All receptors come from a man aged 65 to 79 with acute or convalescent COVID-19.

This clone appeared once. This rearrangement joins TRBV9 to TRBJ2-1, with D unclear. This CDR3 has 15 amino acids. The germline gives CDR1 SGDLS, CDR2 YYNGEE. Trimming removed 0 bases at V and 4 bases at J, with 11 bases between. CDR3 amino acids: CASSVEIREYNEQFF. CDR3 nucleotide sequence: TGTGCCAGCAGCGTAGAGATTAGAGAATACAATGAGCAGTTCTTC.

This clone has more than one count but fewer than ten. This sequence joins TRBV7-8 and TRBJ1-4; 8 nucleotides align to TRBD1. This CDR3 is 16 amino acids long. Trimming removed 5 bases from V and 1 base from J; junction bases left unmatched: 6. Germline V CDR1 and CDR2: SGHVS, FQNEAQ. The CDR3 nucleotides read TGTGCCAGCAGCGCTGACAGGGGAAGAACTAATGAAAAACTGTTTTTT. It specifies CASSADRGRTNEKLFF.

This clone occurred once. The rearrangement joins TRBV5-4 to TRBJ1-1; D is ambiguous. V shed 0 bases and J shed 1 base, with 7 bases lying between them. Per the germline V gene, CDR1 is SGHNT and CDR2 is YYREEE (reference sequence). The CDR3 covers 14 residues. The DNA of the CDR3 is TGTGCCAGCAGCTTGGTGCAGGCGAACACTGAAGCTTTCTTT. Translating it yields CASSLVQANTEAFF.

The rearrangement uses TRBV18 and TRBJ1-1; D may be TRBD1 (6 bases). The V gene lost 5 bases and the J gene lost 5 bases, with 15 bases spanning the gap. There are 14 residues in the CDR3. The germline V gene has CDR1 KGHSH and CDR2 LQKENI. CDR3: CASSKDRRGTEAFF. The DNA of the CDR3 is TGTGCCAGCTCAAAGGACAGAAGGGGGACTGAAGCTTTCTTT.

V gene TRBV19 combines with J gene TRBJ1-6; D gene uncertain. Between the trimmed V and J ends, which lost 1 base and 5 bases, there was a span of 12 bases. The CDR3 runs to 16 residues. The germline gives CDR1 LNHDA, CDR2 SQIVND (reference sequence). This CDR3 is CASSIGVELHNSPLHF. The DNA of the CDR3 is TGTGCCAGTAGTATAGGAGTGGAGTTACATAATTCACCCCTCCACTTT. Full variable domain (missing parts from reference TRBV19 and TRBJ1-6): DGGITQSPKYLFRKEGQNVTLSCEQNLNHDAMYWYRQDPGQGLRLIYYSQIVNDFQKGDIAEGYSVSREKKESFPLTVTSAQKNPTAFYLCASSIGVELHNSPLHFGNGTRLTVT.

This chain joins TRBV6-2 or TRBV6-3 and TRBJ2-3, with D perhaps TRBD2 (6 bases). Trimming pared 4 bases from V and 3 bases from J, leaving 14 bases between. This CDR3 has 15 amino acids. Germline V gene sequence: CDR1 MNHEY, CDR2 SVGEGT. This CDR3 reads CASSSPGLATDTQYF. Written as DNA, the CDR3 is TGTGCCAGCAGTTCACCGGGACTCGCAACAGATACGCAGTATTTT.

The chain recombines TRBV13 with TRBJ2-7; the match to TRBD1 covers 11 bases. This CDR3 comprises 15 residues. After removal of 5 bases from V and 3 bases from J, the junction contained 6 bases not matched to a gene. Germline CDR1 PRHDT, CDR2 FYEKMQ (reference sequence). The CDR3 coding sequence is TGTGCCAGCAGCCCCCGTGGGACAGGGGGCTACGAGCAGTACTTC. It yields the protein CASSPRGTGGYEQYF.

This clone was detected once. The chain recombines TRBV7-9 with TRBJ2-7; 9 bases are a match to TRBD2. This CDR3 is built from 13 residues. Germline assignment: CDR1 SEHNR and CDR2 FQNEAQ (reference sequence). J lost 4 bases, V lost 11 bases, and 9 bases had no gene match. CDR3 DNA sequence: TGTGCCCTTACTCCCCTAGCGGGATACGAGCAGTACTTC. Its protein is CALTPLAGYEQYF.

This chain links TRBV2 with TRBJ1-5; D remains ambiguous. Germline loops: CDR1 SNHLY, CDR2 FYNNEI. CDR3 length: 17 residues. Trimming left V 3 bases short and J 0 bases short, with 15 bases between. CDR3 in DNA: TGTGCCAGCAGTGAGAGGAGCGGTCGTAGTAGCAATCAGCCCCAGCATTTT. This encodes CASSERSGRSSNQPQHF.

This sequence joins TRBV29-1 and TRBJ2-7, with 11 bases that match TRBD2. The J segment lost 4 bases and the V segment lost 7 bases, leaving 6 bases of the junction unmatched. The CDR3 extends over 13 amino acids. The V gene's germline CDR1 is SQVTM and CDR2 ANQGSEA. CDR3 nucleotides: TGCAGCGCCAGACTAGCGGGACCATACGAGCAGTACTTC. It codes for CSARLAGPYEQYF.

The chain employs TRBV5-1 and TRBJ2-7, with 8 bases identical to TRBD1. V shed 4 bases and J 3 bases; nucleotides not matched to a gene: 9. The CDR3 contains 15 residues. CDR1 is SGHRS and CDR2 is YFSETQ in the germline V gene. CDR3 nucleotides: TGCGCCAGCAGCCCGGGGACAGGAGGCAGCTACGAGCAGTACTTC. Its protein product is CASSPGTGGSYEQYF.

The chain has TRBV19 and TRBJ2-1; D perhaps matches TRBD2 (5 bases). From germline, CDR1 is LNHDA and CDR2 SQIVND (reference sequence). This CDR3 is built from 15 residues. V lost 1 base and J lost 2, with 9 bases in between. The CDR3 coding sequence is TGTGCCAGTAGTATAGGAGGGCCTCCCTACAATGAGCAGTTCTTC. Its translation is CASSIGGPPYNEQFF.

The chain has TRBV10-1 and TRBJ2-7, with D perhaps TRBD2 (6 bases). With 6 bases removed from V and 5 bases from J, the gap between germline ends came to 11 bases. CDR1 is WNHNN, CDR2 SYGVQD, per germline (reference sequence). The CDR3 length is 12 residues. CDR3 loop: CASRGTQDEQYF. Written as DNA, the CDR3 is TGCGCCAGCAGGGGGACTCAAGACGAGCAGTACTTC.

The V call is TRBV27, the J call TRBJ2-7; 9 nucleotides agree with TRBD2. The germline gives CDR1 MNHEY, CDR2 SMNVEV (reference sequence). This CDR3 contains 15 residues. J gave up 0 bases and V 3 bases, and 3 bases lay outside the gene matches. The CDR3: CASSFIAGASYEQYF. CDR3 sequence (DNA): TGTGCCAGCAGTTTTATAGCGGGGGCCTCCTACGAGCAGTACTTC.

Worth noting for this clone: Other DNA sequences in this specimen translate into the identical CDR3. The J gene is TRBJ2-1, the V gene TRBV5-1; D remains unclear. Trimming shortened V by 1 base and J by 7 bases, and 6 bases separated the two germline ends. In germline, CDR1 is SGHRS, CDR2 YFSETQ. The CDR3 loop spans 12 amino acids. The CDR3 spells CASSLPGNEQFF. CDR3 bases: TGCGCCAGCAGCTTGCCGGGTAATGAGCAGTTCTTC.

This clone was observed a few times. This CDR3 reads CASSAAPTSSYEQYF. In DNA form, the CDR3 reads TGTGCCAGCAGCGCCGCACCAACGAGCTCCTACGAGCAGTACTTC. This chain joins TRBV5-6 and TRBJ2-7; no definite D call. Germline assignment: CDR1 SGHDT and CDR2 YYEEEE. This CDR3 comprises 15 residues. Deletions cut 4 bases from V and 0 bases from J, with 14 bases between. The full variable domain, in which reference TRBV5-6 and TRBJ2-7 provide the parts outside the CDR3, is DAGVTQSPTHLIKTRGQQVTLRCSPKSGHDTVSWYQQALGQGPQFIFQYYEEEERQRGNFPDRFSGHQFPNYSSELNVNALLLGDSALYLCASSAAPTSSYEQYFGPGTRLTVT.

This clone was detected a few times. This chain connects TRBV27 to TRBJ1-3; 9 bases match TRBD1. Trimming removed 6 bases from V and 0 bases from J; junction bases left unmatched: 6. Germline V gene sequence: CDR1 MNHEY, CDR2 SMNVEV (reference sequence). The CDR3 runs to 16 residues. CDR3 sequence reads: CASSPGQGSSGNTIYF. CDR3 nucleotide sequence: TGTGCCAGCAGCCCTGGACAGGGGAGCTCTGGAAACACCATATATTTT.

The chain carries TRBV12-3 or TRBV12-4 and TRBJ2-7; maybe TRBD2 (6 bases). V lost 5 bases to trimming and J lost 3 bases, with 11 bases between them. The CDR3 has 13 amino acids. CDR3 DNA sequence: TGTGCCAGCAGTCGAGGACTAAGCTACGAGCAGTACTTC. Translated: CASSRGLSYEQYF.

The chain links TRBV4-2 to TRBJ1-2; TRBD1 aligns across 10 bases. Trimming took 4 bases from V and 8 from J; bases not matched to a gene: 7. Per germline, CDR1 LGHNA and CDR2 YNFKEQ. The CDR3 loop spans 14 amino acids. The CDR3 region is CASSLRTGGEGYTF. The CDR3 bases are TGTGCCAGCAGCCTGCGGACAGGGGGGGAAGGCTACACCTTC.

The chain is built from TRBV28 and TRBJ1-2; TRBD1 agrees at 9 bases. V lost 7 bases to trimming and J lost 8 bases; unmatched junction nucleotides: 11. The CDR3 loop spans 14 amino acids. Germline CDR1 MDHEN, CDR2 SYDVKM. Written as DNA, the CDR3 is TGTGCCAGCAATACAGGGGGCGCCCCTCGGGGCTACACCTTC. Translating gives CASNTGGAPRGYTF.

This sequence joins TRBV9 and TRBJ1-1; D gene unclear. CDR1 SGDLS and CDR2 YYNGEE come from the germline V gene. The CDR3 has 15 amino acids. V was trimmed by 0 bases and J by 2 bases, leaving 11 bases between them. As DNA, the CDR3 is TGTGCCAGCAGCGTAGGTTCAGAATATAACACTGAAGCTTTCTTT. This gives the protein CASSVGSEYNTEAFF.

The chain uses TRBV9 and TRBJ2-5, with D possibly matching TRBD1 (7 bases). CDR1 and CDR2 (germline): SGDLS, YYNGEE. This CDR3 has 18 residues. V was shortened by 0 bases and J by 3 bases, with 21 bases between the two germline ends. CDR3: CASSVEGQGGLIEETQYF. CDR3 DNA sequence: TGTGCCAGCAGCGTAGAAGGGCAGGGGGGCTTAATCGAAGAGACCCAGTACTTC.